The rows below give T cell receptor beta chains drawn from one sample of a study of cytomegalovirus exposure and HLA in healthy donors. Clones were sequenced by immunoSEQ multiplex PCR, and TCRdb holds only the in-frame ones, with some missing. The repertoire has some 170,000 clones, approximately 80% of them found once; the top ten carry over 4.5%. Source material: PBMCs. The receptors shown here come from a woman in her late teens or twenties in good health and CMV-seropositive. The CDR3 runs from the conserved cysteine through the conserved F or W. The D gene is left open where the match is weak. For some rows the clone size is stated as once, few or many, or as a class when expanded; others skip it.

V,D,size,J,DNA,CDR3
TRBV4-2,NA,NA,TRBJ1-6,TGTGCCAGCAGCCAAGACCGACTAAGCTCCTATAATTCACCCCTCCACTTT,CASSQDRLSSYNSPLHF
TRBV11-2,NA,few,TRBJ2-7,TGTGCCAGCAGCGCTGGCGAATGGGGCACCTCTCGCGAGCAGTACTTC,CASSAGEWGTSREQYF
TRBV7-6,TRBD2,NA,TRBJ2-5,TGTGCCAGCAGCTTAGTCGGTAGCGGGGGGCGTAAGACCCAGTACTTC,CASSLVGSGGRKTQYF
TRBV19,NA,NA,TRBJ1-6,TGTGCCAGTAACGCAGGGTATTCACCCCTCCACTTT,CASNAGYSPLHF
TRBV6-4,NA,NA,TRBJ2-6,TGTGCCAGCAGTGGAGGCTGGGAGCCCTCTGGGGCCAACGTCCTGACTTTC,CASSGGWEPSGANVLTF
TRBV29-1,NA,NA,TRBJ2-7,TGCAGCGTTGAAACCGGGTTAAGGCAGTACTTC,CSVETGLRQYF
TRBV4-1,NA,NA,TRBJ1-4,TGCGCCAGCAGCCAAGAATCTGTTGGGGAGAATGAAAAACTGTTTTTT,CASSQESVGENEKLFF
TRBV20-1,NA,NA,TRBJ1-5,TGCAGTGCTGGGCGTCAGCCCCAGCATTTT,CSAGRQPQHF
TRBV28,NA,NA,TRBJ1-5,TGTGCCAGCATGGTACAGGGACCCAATCAGCCCCAGCATTTT,CASMVQGPNQPQHF
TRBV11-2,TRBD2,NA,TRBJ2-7,TGTGCCAGCAGCTTAGTGGGACTAGAAAAAGGTCCGTACTTC,CASSLVGLEKGPYF
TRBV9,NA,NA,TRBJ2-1,TGTGCCAGCAGCCGTAGGGGGCGAGGGACCGGGGGCTTCAATGAGCAGTTCTTC,CASSRRGRGTGGFNEQFF
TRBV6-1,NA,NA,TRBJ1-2,TGTGCCAGCAGTGAAGGGGGTGGGGCTGGCTACACCTTC,CASSEGGGAGYTF
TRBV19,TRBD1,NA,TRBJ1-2,TGTGCCAGTAGGACCACTTACAGGGGCGGATACGTTGGCTACACCTTC,CASRTTYRGGYVGYTF
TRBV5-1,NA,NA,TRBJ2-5,TGCGCCAGCAGCTTCCAGGAGACCCAGTACTTC,CASSFQETQYF
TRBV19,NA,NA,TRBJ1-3,TGTGCCAGTAGTACACCCGAGGGAGACACCATATATTTT,CASSTPEGDTIYF
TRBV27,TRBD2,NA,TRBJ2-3,TGTGCCACCCAGAAGCGGGGGGAGGATACGCAGTATTTT,CATQKRGEDTQYF
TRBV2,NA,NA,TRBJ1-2,TGTGCCAGCAGTGAAGCGCTTCGAACGTCCGGGGAGGCCGTCGTGCACTATGGCTACACCTTC,CASSEALRTSGEAVVHYGYTF
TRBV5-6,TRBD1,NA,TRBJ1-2,TGTGCCAGCAGGACCGGGACAGGAACCCGAATCTTCTATGGCTACACCTTC,CASRTGTGTRIFYGYTF
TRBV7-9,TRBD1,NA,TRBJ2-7,TGTGCCAGCAGCTACGGGACAGGGGGAGTCTACGAGCAGTACTTC,CASSYGTGGVYEQYF
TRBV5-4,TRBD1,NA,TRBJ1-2,TGTGCCAGCAGCACAGACAGGGGGCAGGTCTATGGCTACACCTTC,CASSTDRGQVYGYTF
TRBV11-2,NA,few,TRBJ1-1,TGTGCCAGCAGCCCGGTAATAAAGCTGAACACTGAAGCTTTCTTT,CASSPVIKLNTEAFF